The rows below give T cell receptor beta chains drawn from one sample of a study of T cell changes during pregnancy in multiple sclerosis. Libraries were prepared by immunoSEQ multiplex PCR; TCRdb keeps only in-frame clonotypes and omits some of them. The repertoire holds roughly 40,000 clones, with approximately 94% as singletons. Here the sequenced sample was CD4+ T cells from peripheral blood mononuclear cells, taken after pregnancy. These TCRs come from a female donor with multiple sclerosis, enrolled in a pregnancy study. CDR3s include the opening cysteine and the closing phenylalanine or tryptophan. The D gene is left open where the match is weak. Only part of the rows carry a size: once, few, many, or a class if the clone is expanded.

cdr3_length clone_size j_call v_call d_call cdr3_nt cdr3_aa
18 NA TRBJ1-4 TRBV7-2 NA TGTGCCAGCAGCTTAGCGCGCGGAGGGGTACGAACTAATGAAAAACTGTTTTTT CASSLARGGVRTNEKLFF
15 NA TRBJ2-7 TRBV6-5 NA TGTGCCAGCAGTTACGCGTTTTCTAGCTCCTACGAGCAGTACTTC CASSYAFSSSYEQYF
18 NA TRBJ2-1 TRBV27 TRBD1 TGTGCCAGCAGTCTTGGGACAGGGGGCGGACGCTCCTACAATGAGCAGTTCTTC CASSLGTGGGRSYNEQFF
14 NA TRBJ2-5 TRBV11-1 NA TGTGCCAGTCAAAGGGACAACCACCAAGAGACCCAGTACTTC CASQRDNHQETQYF
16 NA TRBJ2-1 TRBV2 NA TGTGCCAGCAGTGTATTGTTACGGGGGGCATACAATGAGCAGTTCTTC CASSVLLRGAYNEQFF
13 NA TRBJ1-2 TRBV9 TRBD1 TGTGCCAGCGAGGCGGGACAGGGGATCGGCTACACCTTC CASEAGQGIGYTF
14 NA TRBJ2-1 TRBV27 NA TGTGCCAGCAGCCCCGGTTACAGGCTAGGTGAGCAGTTCTTC CASSPGYRLGEQFF
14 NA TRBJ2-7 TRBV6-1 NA TGTGCCAGCAGTGAAGGTGGCAGATCCTACGAGCAGTACTTC CASSEGGRSYEQYF
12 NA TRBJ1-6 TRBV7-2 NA TGTGCCAGCAGCTTAATGGCAGGACCCCTCCACTTT CASSLMAGPLHF
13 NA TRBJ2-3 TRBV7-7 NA TGTGCTAGCTCTGTCTTAGCCACAGATACGCAGTATTTT CASSVLATDTQYF
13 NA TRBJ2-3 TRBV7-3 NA TGTGCCAGCAGCACGACTTTCACAGATACGCAGTATTTT CASSTTFTDTQYF
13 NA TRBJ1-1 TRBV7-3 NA TGTGCCAGCAGCTTAGGTAGTGACACTGAAGCTTTCTTT CASSLGSDTEAFF
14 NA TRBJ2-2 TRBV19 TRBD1 TGTGCCGGCCGACAGGGGCAGAACACCGGGGAGCTGTTTTTT CAGRQGQNTGELFF
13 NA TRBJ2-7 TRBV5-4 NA TGTGCCAGCAGCTTGGCCTTGACTTACGAGCAGTACTTC CASSLALTYEQYF
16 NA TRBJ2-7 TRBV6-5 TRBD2 TGTGCCAGCAGTTACGGGACTAGCGGGGACCCCTACGAGCAGTACTTC CASSYGTSGDPYEQYF
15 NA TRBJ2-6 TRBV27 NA TGTGCCAGCACAGAGACATCCTCTGGGGCCAACGTCCTGACTTTC CASTETSSGANVLTF
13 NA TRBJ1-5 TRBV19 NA TGTGCCAGTAGGGTGGACTACAATCAGCCCCAGCATTTT CASRVDYNQPQHF
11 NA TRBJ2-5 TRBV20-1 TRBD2 TGCAGTGCCCGTAGCGGGGAGACCCAGTACTTC CSARSGETQYF
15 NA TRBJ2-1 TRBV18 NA TGTGCCAGCTCTCTAACGAATAGCGGCCACAATGAGCAGTTCTTC CASSLTNSGHNEQFF
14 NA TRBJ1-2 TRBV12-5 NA TGTGCTAGTGGTTTGGTGGGGGCTAGCTATGGCTACACCTTC CASGLVGASYGYTF
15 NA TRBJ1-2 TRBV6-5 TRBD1 TGTGCCAGCAGCAGACGACTGGACAGGGTTAGGAGCTACACCTTC CASSRRLDRVRSYTF
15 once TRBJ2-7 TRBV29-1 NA TGCAGCGTTGACCGTTTGCAGGGGCCCTCCTACGAGCAGTACTTC CSVDRLQGPSYEQYF
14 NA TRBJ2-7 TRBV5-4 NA TGTGCCAGCAGCTTGGCCGGGGTTACCTACGAGCAGTACTTC CASSLAGVTYEQYF
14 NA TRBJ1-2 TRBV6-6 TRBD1 TGTGCCAGCAGGGCCAGGGACAGGGCTTATGGCTACACCTTC CASRARDRAYGYTF
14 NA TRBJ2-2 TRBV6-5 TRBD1 TGTGCCAGCAGGAGACAGGGCAACACCGGGGAGCTGTTTTTT CASRRQGNTGELFF
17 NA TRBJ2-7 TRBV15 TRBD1 TGTGCCACCAGCAGAGATCCCTCGGGACAGGGGACCTACGAGCAGTACTTC CATSRDPSGQGTYEQYF
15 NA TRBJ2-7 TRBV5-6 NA TGTGCCAGCAGCCAAGACAGCCTAAACCGCCACGAGCAGTACTTC CASSQDSLNRHEQYF
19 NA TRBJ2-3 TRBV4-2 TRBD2 TGTGCCAGCAGCCAAGGGCTAGCGGGGGGGTCTCTAGCTACAGATACGCAGTATTTT CASSQGLAGGSLATDTQYF
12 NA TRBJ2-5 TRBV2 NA TGTGCCAGCATTGGGAGGTTAGAGACCCAGTACTTC CASIGRLETQYF
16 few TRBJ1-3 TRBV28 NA TGTGCCAGCCACATGACGGGGTCCCTTGCTGGAAACACCATATATTTT CASHMTGSLAGNTIYF
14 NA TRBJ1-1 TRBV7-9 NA TGTGCCAGCAGCTGGACAGCAATGAACACTGAAGCTTTCTTT CASSWTAMNTEAFF
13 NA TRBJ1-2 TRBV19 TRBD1 TGTGCCAGTACCACAGGGGGCTATATTGGCTACACCTTC CASTTGGYIGYTF
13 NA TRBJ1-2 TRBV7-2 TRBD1 TGTGCCAGCAGAACGACAGGGAACTATGGCTACACCTTC CASRTTGNYGYTF
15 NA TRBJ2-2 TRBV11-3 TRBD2 TGTGCCAGCAGCCGACTAGCGGGGGGTACCGGGGAGCTGTTTTTT CASSRLAGGTGELFF
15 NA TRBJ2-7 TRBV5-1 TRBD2 TGCGCCAGCAGCTTGGTGGCTAGCGGACCCTACGAGCAGTACTTC CASSLVASGPYEQYF
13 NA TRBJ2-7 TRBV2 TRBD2 TGTGCCGGAACTAGCGGGGGGACCTACGAGCAGTACTTC CAGTSGGTYEQYF
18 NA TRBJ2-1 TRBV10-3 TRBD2 TGTGCCATCAGTGTAGGAAAGCTAGCGGGGGGCCTTAACAATGAGCAGTTCTTC CAISVGKLAGGLNNEQFF
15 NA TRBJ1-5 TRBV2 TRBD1 TGTGCCAGCAGTGCTAACAGGGGGCCCGGACAGCCCCAGCATTTT CASSANRGPGQPQHF
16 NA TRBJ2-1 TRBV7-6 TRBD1 TGTGCCAGCAGCTTAGACGGGACAGGGGGAATCAATGAGCAGTTCTTC CASSLDGTGGINEQFF
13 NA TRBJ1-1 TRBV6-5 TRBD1 TGTGCCAGCAGTCGGACAGGGCGTCCTCCAGCTTTCTTT CASSRTGRPPAFF
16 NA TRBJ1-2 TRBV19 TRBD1 TGTGCCAGTAGTAGTAGAGCTGCCCAGGGGGCATATGGCTACACCTTC CASSSRAAQGAYGYTF
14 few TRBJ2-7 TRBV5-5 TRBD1 TGTGCCAGCAGTAAACCGGGACAGGCCAACGAGCAGTACTTC CASSKPGQANEQYF
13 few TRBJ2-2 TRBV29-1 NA TGCAGCTCGGGGTCAGGGGCGGCCGGGGAGCTGTTTTTT CSSGSGAAGELFF
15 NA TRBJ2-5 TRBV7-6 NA TGTGCCAGCAGCTTAGACGGACTTTTCCAAGAGACCCAGTACTTC CASSLDGLFQETQYF
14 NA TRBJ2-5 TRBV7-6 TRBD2 TGTGCCAGCAGCTTCCCGGGGGGGAGGGAGACCCAGTACTTC CASSFPGGRETQYF
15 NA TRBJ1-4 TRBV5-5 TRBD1 TGTGCCAGCACCCAGGGGGGACAGCTCTATGAAAAACTGTTTTTT CASTQGGQLYEKLFF
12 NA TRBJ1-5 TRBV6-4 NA TGTGCCAGCAGCCGCGGACAACAGCCCCAGCATTTT CASSRGQQPQHF
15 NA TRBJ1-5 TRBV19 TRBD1 TGTGCCAGTACGGAGGGACAGACTAGCAATCAGCCCCAGCATTTT CASTEGQTSNQPQHF
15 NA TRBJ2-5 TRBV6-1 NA TGTGCCAGCATCACAAGGGGGAGGGCCCAAGAGACCCAGTACTTC CASITRGRAQETQYF
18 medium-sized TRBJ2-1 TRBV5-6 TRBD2 TGTGCCAGCAGCTCGCGGACTAGCGGGGGTTACTCCTACAATGAGCAGTTCTTC CASSSRTSGGYSYNEQFF